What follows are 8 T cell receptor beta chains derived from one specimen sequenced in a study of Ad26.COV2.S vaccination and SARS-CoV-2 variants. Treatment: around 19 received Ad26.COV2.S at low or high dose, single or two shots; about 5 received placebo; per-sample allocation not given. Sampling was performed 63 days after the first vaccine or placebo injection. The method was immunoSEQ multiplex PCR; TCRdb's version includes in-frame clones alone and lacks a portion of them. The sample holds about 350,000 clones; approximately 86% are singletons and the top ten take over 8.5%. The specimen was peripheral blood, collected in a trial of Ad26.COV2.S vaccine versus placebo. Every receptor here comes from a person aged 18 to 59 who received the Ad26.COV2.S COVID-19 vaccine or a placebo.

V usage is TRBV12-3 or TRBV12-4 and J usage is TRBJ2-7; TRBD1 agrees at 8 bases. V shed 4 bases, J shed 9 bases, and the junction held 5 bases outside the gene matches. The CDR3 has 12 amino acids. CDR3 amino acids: CASSSGGWRQYF. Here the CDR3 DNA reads TGTGCCAGCAGTTCAGGGGGCTGGAGGCAGTACTTC.

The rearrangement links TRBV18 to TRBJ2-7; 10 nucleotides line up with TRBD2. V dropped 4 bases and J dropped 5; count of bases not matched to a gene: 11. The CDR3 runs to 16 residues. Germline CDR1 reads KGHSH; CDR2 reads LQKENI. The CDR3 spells CASSLLAGDPRDEQYF. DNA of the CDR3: TGTGCCAGCTCACTTCTAGCGGGAGACCCTAGGGACGAGCAGTACTTC.

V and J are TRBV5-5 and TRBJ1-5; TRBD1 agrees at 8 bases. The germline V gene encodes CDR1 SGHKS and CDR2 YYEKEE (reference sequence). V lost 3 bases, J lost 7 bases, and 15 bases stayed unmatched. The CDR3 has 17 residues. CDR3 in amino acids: CASSSGGAGVLGQPQHF. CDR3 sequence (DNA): TGTGCCAGCAGCTCAGGGGGCGCGGGAGTATTGGGCCAGCCCCAGCATTTT.

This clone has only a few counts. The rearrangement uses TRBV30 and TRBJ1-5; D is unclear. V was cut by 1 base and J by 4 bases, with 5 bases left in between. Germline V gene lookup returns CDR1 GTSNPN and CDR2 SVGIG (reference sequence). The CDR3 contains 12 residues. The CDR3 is CAWSGGNQPQHF. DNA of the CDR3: TGTGCCTGGAGTGGAGGAAATCAGCCCCAGCATTTT. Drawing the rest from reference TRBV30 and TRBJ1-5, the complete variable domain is SQTIHQWPATLVQPVGSPLSLECTVEGTSNPNLYWYRQAAGRGLQLLFYSVGIGQISSEVPQNLSASRPQDRQFILSSKKLLLSDSGFYLCAWSGGNQPQHFGDGTRLSIL.

CDR3 in amino acids: CASSVGAQGNTEAFF. DNA for the CDR3: TGTGCCAGCAGCGTAGGGGCACAAGGGAACACTGAAGCTTTCTTT. The chain has TRBV9 and TRBJ1-1; D not certain. CDR3 length: 15 amino acids. V gave up 0 bases and J gave up 1 base, with 10 bases separating them. Germline CDR1 and CDR2: SGDLS and YYNGEE.

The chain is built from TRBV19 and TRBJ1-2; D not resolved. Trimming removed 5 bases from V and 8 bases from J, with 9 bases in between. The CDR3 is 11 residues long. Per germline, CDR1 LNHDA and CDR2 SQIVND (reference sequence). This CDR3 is CASSGRVGYTF. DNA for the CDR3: TGTGCCAGTAGTGGGCGAGTGGGCTACACCTTC.

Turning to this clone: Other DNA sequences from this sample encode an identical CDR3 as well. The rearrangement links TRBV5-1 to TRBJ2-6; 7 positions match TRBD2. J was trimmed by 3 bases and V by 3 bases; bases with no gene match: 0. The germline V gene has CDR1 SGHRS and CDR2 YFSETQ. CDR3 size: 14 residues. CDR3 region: CASSWEGGANVLTF. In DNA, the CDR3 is TGCGCCAGCAGCTGGGAGGGTGGGGCCAACGTCCTGACTTTC.

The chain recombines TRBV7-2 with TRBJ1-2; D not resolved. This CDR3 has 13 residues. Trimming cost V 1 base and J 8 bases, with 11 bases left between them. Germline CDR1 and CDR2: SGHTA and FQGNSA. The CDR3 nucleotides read TGTGCCAGCAGCTTAGTTCGGGATCAGGGCTACACCTTC. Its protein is CASSLVRDQGYTF. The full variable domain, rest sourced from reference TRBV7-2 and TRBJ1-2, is GAGVSQSPSNKVTEKGKDVELRCDPISGHTALYWYRQSLGQGLEFLIYFQGNSAPDKSGLPSDRFSAERTGGSVSTLTIQRTQQEDSAVYLCASSLVRDQGYTFGSGTRLTVV.